The 8 T cell receptor beta chains below come from one sample, sequenced in a study of blood T cell repertoires in COVID-19. Libraries were prepared by immunoSEQ multiplex PCR; TCRdb keeps only in-frame clonotypes and omits some of them. The sample consists of over 250,000 clones, about 85% of them appearing once. Sequences were obtained from PBMCs or T cells enriched from blood (not recorded which). The receptors come from a woman aged 50 to 60 who had recovered from COVID-19.

V usage is TRBV6-2 or TRBV6-3 and J usage is TRBJ1-6; no definite D call. The CDR3 length is 14 residues. Germline V gene data show CDR1 as MNHEY and CDR2 as SVGEGT. V gave up 5 bases and J gave up 8 bases, with 13 bases separating them. The CDR3 spells CASSRSEQYSPLHF. The CDR3 DNA follows: TGTGCCAGCAGTCGTAGCGAACAATATTCACCCCTCCACTTT.

The chain is built from TRBV19 and TRBJ1-2, with D hard to call. The CDR3 has 12 residues. Germline V gene sequence: CDR1 LNHDA, CDR2 SQIVND (reference sequence). V gave up 3 bases and J gave up 1 base, with 3 bases separating them. DNA for the CDR3: TGTGCCAGTAGTATTCTTAACTATGGCTACACCTTC. Amino acids: CASSILNYGYTF. The variable domain in full, completed from reference TRBV19 and TRBJ1-2, reads DGGITQSPKYLFRKEGQNVTLSCEQNLNHDAMYWYRQDPGQGLRLIYYSQIVNDFQKGDIAEGYSVSREKKESFPLTVTSAQKNPTAFYLCASSILNYGYTFGSGTRLTVV.

The gene calls are TRBV11-2 and TRBJ2-3; D is ambiguous. Trimming took off 2 bases at V and 4 bases at J, with 7 bases between the two ends. This CDR3 has 13 residues. Germline assignment: CDR1 SGHAT and CDR2 FQNNGV. This CDR3 is CASSLIRADTQYF. CDR3 nucleotide sequence: TGTGCCAGCAGCTTAATACGAGCAGATACGCAGTATTTT.

The chain uses TRBV4-1 and TRBJ2-6; the D gene is possibly TRBD2 (6 bases). The V gene's germline CDR1 is MGHRA and CDR2 YSYEKL. This CDR3 comprises 21 residues. V was shortened by 0 bases and J by 2 bases, with 23 bases between the two germline ends. The CDR3 region has the DNA TGCGCCAGCAGCCAAGAGAGGCTCCGGCCAGGGAGGACCCCTGGGGCCAACGTCCTGACTTTC. Protein sequence: CASSQERLRPGRTPGANVLTF.

This chain uses TRBV7-2 with TRBJ2-7, with 8 bases that match TRBD2. The CDR3 has 16 residues. Germline-derived CDR1 and CDR2 are SGHTA and FQGNSA. Trimming took 5 bases from V and 0 from J; bases not matched to a gene: 9. CDR3 sequence: CASSPRGSGVSYEQYF. CDR3 DNA: TGTGCCAGCAGCCCCCGAGGTAGCGGGGTCTCCTACGAGCAGTACTTC.

The J gene is TRBJ1-3, the V gene TRBV19, with D possibly being TRBD1 (6 bases). The CDR3 consists of 15 residues. Germline-derived CDR1 and CDR2 are LNHDA and SQIVND (reference sequence). V was pared by 5 bases and J by 0 bases, with 11 bases between. This chain's CDR3 is CASSLKDSSGNTIYF. CDR3 DNA sequence: TGTGCCAGTAGTCTTAAGGACAGCTCTGGAAACACCATATATTTT.

J is TRBJ2-7 and V is TRBV10-1; 7 bases are a match to TRBD2. This CDR3 comprises 16 residues. The junction had 7 bases not matched to a gene; V was cut back by 0 bases and J by 2 bases. Germline loops: CDR1 WNHNN, CDR2 SYGVQD (reference sequence). The CDR3 sequence is CASSESGSSGPYEQYF. CDR3 sequence (DNA): TGCGCCAGCAGTGAGTCGGGGTCTAGCGGCCCCTACGAGCAGTACTTC.

V usage is TRBV6-5 and J usage is TRBJ2-7; a possible D gene is TRBD2 (6 bases). The V end lost 8 bases, the J end lost 1 base, and 12 bases lay between the germline ends. The germline gives CDR1 MNHEY, CDR2 SVGAGI. The CDR3 spans 13 residues. CDR3 coding DNA: TGTGCCAGCCTCCGGGGAGGATCCTACGAGCAGTACTTC. It translates to CASLRGGSYEQYF.